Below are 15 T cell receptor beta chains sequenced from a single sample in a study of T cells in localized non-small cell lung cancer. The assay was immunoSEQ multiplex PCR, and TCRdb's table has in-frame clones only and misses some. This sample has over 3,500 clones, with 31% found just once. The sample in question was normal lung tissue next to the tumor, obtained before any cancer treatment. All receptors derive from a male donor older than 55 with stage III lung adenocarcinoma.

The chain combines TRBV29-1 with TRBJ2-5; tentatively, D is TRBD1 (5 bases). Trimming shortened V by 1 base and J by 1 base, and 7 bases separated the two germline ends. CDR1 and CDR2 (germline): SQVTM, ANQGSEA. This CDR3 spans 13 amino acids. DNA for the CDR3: TGCAGCGTTGAAGGGGGCTTCCAAGAGACCCAGTACTTC. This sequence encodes CSVEGGFQETQYF. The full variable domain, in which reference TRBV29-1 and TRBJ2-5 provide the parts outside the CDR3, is SAVISQKPSRDICQRGTSLTIQCQVDSQVTMMFWYRQQPGQSLTLIATANQGSEATYESGFVIDKFPISRPNLTFSTLTVSNMSPEDSSIYLCSVEGGFQETQYFGPGTRLLVL.

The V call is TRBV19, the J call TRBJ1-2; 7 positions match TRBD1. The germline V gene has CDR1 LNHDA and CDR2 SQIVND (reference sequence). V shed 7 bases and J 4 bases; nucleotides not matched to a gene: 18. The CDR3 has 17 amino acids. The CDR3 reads CASKGAQGPDGAYGYTF. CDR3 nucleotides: TGTGCCAGTAAGGGGGCGCAGGGCCCGGACGGTGCCTATGGCTACACCTTC.

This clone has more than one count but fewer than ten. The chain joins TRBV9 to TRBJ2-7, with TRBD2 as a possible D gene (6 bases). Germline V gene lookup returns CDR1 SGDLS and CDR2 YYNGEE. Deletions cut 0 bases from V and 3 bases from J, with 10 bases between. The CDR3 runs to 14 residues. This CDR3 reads CASSVAGGNYEQYF. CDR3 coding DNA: TGTGCCAGCAGCGTAGCGGGCGGGAACTACGAGCAGTACTTC.

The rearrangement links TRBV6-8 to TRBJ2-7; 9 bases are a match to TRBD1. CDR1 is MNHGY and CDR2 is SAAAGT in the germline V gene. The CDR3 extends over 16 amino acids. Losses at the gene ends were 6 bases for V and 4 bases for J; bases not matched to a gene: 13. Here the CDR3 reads CASRLAPGQGSYEQYF. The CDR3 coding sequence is TGTGCCAGCAGGCTTGCCCCGGGACAGGGATCGTACGAGCAGTACTTC.

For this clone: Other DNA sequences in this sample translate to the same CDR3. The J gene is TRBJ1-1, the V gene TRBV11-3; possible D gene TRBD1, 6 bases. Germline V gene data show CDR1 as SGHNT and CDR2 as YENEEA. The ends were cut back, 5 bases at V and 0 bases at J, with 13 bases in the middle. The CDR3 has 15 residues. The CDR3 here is CASSPRGVMNTEAFF. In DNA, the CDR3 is TGTGCCAGCAGCCCGAGGGGGGTCATGAACACTGAAGCTTTCTTT.

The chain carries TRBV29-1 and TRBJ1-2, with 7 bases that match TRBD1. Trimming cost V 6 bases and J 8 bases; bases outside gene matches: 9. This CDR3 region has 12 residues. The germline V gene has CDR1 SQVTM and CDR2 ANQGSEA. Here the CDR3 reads CSVYLQGRGYTF. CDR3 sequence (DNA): TGCAGCGTGTACCTACAGGGGCGAGGCTACACCTTC.

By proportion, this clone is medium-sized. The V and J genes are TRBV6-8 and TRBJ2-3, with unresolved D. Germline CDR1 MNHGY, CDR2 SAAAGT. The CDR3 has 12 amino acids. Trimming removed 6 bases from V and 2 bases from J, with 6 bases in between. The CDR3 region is CASRGPTDTQYF. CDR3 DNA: TGTGCCAGCAGAGGACCCACAGATACGCAGTATTTT.

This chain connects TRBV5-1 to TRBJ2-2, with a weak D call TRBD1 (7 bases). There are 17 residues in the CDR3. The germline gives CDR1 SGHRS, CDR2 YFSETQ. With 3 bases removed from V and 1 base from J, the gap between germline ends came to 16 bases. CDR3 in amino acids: CASSSRQGGWNTGELFF. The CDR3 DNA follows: TGCGCCAGCAGCTCAAGACAGGGAGGATGGAACACCGGGGAGCTGTTTTTT.

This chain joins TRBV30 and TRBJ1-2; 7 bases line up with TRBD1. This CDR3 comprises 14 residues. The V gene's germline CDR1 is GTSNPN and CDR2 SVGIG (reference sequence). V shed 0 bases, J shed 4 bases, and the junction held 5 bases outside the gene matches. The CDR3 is CAWSVSDRIYGYTF. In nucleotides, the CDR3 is TGTGCCTGGAGTGTATCGGACAGGATCTATGGCTACACCTTC.

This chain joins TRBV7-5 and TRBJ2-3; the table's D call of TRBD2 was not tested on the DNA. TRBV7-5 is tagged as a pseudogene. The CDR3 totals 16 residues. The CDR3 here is CASSQGSGRAGDTQYF. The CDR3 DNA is TGTGCCAGCAGCCAAGGCAGCGGGAGGGCTGGAGATACGCAGTATTTT.

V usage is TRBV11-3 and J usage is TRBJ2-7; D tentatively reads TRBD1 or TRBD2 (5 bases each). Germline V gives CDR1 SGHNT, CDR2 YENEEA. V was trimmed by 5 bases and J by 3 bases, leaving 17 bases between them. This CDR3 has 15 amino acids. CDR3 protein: CASSRTGTAHYEQYF. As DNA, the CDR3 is TGTGCCAGCAGCCGTACCGGGACGGCCCACTACGAGCAGTACTTC. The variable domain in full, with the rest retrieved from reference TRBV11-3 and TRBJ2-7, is EAGVVQSPRYKIIEKKQPVAFWCNPISGHNTLYWYLQNLGQGPELLIRYENEEAVDDSQLPKDRFSAERLKGVDSTLKIQPAELGDSAVYLCASSRTGTAHYEQYFGPGTRLTVT.

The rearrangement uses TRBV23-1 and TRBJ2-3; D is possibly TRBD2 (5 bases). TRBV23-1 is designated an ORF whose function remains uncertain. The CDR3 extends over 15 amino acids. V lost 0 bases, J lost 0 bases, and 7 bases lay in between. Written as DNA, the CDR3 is TGCGCCAGCAGTCAATCGAGGGCCAGCACAGATACGCAGTATTTT. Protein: CASSQSRASTDTQYF.

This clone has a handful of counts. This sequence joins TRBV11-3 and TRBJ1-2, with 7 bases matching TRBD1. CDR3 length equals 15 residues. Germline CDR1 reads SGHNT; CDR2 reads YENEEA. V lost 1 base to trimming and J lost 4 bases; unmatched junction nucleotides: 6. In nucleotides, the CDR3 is TGTGCCAGCAGCTTAGGACAGGGTTCTGGCTATGGCTACACCTTC. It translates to CASSLGQGSGYGYTF.

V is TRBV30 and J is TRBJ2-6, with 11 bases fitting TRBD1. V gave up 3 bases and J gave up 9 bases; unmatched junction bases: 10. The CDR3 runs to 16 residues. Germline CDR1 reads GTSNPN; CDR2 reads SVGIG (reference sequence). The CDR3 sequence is CAWRVGGTGGINVLTF. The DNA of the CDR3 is TGTGCCTGGAGGGTGGGAGGGACAGGGGGGATCAACGTCCTGACTTTC.

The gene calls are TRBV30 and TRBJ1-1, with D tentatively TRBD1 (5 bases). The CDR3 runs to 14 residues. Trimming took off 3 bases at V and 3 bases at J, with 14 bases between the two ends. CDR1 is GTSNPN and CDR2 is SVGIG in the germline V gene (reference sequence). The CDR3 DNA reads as TGTGCCTGGAGGGGGACCTTCCGTGACACTGAAGCTTTCTTT. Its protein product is CAWRGTFRDTEAFF.